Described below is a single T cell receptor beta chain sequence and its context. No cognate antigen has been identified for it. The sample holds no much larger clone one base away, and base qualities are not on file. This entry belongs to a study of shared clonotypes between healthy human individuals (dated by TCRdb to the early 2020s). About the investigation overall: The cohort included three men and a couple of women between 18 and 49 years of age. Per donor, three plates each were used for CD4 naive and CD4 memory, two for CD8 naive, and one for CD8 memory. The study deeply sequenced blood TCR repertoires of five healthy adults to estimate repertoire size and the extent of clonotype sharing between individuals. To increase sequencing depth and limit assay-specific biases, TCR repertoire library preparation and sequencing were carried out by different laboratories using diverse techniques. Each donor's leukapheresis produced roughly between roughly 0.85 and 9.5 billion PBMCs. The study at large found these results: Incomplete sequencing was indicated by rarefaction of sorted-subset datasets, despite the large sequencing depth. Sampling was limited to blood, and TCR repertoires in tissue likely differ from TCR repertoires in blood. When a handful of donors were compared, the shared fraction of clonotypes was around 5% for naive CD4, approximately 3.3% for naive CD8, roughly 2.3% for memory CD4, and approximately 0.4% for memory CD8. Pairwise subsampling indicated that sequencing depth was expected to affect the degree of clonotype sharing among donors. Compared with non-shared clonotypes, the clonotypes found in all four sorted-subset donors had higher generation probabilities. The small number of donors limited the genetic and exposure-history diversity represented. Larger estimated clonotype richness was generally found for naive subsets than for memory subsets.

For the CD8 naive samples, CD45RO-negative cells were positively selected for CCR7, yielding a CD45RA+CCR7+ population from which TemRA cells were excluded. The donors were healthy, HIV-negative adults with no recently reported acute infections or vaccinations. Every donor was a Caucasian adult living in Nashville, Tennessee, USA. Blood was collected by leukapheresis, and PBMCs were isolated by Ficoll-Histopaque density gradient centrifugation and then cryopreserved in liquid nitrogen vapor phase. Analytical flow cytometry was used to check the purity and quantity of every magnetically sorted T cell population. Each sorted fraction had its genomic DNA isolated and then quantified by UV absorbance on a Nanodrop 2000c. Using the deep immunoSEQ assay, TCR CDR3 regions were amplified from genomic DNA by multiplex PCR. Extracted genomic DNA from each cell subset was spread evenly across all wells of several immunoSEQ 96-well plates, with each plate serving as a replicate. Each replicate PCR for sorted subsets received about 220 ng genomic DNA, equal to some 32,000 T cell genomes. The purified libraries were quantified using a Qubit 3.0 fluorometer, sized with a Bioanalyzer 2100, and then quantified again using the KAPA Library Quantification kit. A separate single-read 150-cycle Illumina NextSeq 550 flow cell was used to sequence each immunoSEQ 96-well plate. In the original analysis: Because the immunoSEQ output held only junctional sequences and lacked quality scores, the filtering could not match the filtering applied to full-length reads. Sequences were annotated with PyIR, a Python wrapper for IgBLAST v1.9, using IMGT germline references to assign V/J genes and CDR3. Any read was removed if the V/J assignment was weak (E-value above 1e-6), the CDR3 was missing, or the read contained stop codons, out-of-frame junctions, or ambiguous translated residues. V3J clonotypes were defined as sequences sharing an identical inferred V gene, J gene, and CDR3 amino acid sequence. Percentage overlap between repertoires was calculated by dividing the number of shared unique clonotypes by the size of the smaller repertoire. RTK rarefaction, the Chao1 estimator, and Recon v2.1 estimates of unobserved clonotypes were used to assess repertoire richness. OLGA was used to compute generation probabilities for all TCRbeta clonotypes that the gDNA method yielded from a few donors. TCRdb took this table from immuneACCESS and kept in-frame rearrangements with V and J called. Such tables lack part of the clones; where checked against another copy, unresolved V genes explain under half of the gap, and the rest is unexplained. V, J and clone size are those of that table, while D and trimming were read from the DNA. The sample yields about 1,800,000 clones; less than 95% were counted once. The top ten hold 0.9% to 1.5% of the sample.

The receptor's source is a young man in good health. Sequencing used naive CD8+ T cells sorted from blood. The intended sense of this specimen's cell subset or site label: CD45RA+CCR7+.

The DNA is as follows: TGTGCCAGCAGTCACGGAGGCCTTGGGGAGCCCCAGCATTTT. It translates as CASSHGGLGEPQHF. The rearranged segments are TRBV13 and TRBJ1-5, with the D gene not clear enough to name. The germline ends are 17 bases apart after V is trimmed by 6 bases and J by 8 bases. The germline V gene (reference sequence) yields PRHDT for CDR1 and FYEKMQ for CDR2. Taken from cysteine to phenylalanine, the CDR3 has 14 residues. Left in the record is the CDR3 DNA by itself, 42 bases read in frame from the first base. The CDR3 plus the reference TRBV13 and TRBJ1-5 genes for the other parts give the full variable domain: AAGVIQSPRHLIKEKRETATLKCYPIPRHDTVYWYQQGPGQDPQFLISFYEKMQSDKGSIPDRFSAQQFSDYHSELNMSSLELGDSALYFCASSHGGLGEPQHFGDGTRLSIL.